This TCR beta chain was obtained from a study of blood T cell repertoires in COVID-19. Study in general: Acute and convalescent COVID-19 specimens originated in the United States, Italy and Spain. In each case, the material was cDNA or gDNA derived from T cells, B-cell-depleted T cells, or PBMCs.

The V and J ends lost 0 bases and 8 bases respectively, with 17 bases between them. Looked up from germline, CDR1 is MNHNY and CDR2 is SVGAGI (reference sequence). CDR3 length: 16 amino acids. Original handling: For nucleated cells, counts were estimated from reference gene primer amplification. Repertoires were generated with immunoSEQ multiplex PCR, while TCRdb's copy carries only in-frame clones and drops some. V, J and clone size were drawn from that table, and D and trimming were deduced from the DNA. The data contain more than 150,000 clones, under 90% of them singletons. Source material: peripheral blood. This receptor was taken from a human donor in a cohort sampled during active COVID-19. This chain uses TRBV6-6 with TRBJ2-1, with D possibly matching TRBD1 (5 bases). CDR3 residues: CASSYSLQGRSYEQFF. The DNA of the CDR3 is TGTGCCAGCAGTTACTCGTTGCAGGGAAGGTCTTATGAGCAGTTCTTC.